The sequence of this TCR beta chain was determined in a study of T-cell reconstitution after alpha-beta-depleted transplantation in children. For TCRbeta, the library was prepared with unique molecular identifiers. TCRdb recomputed calls from the PCR reads with MiXCR, one row per CDR3 protein. The table shows around 680,000 distinct CDR3 sequences, with roughly 17% occurring only once. V lost 6 bases, J lost 6 bases, and 15 bases lay in between. CDR1 and CDR2 (germline): DFQATT, SNEGSKA (reference sequence). This CDR3 region has 13 residues. This clonotype showed up many times. This sequence was found in a human donor who donated a stem cell graft to a child with acute myeloid leukemia. The source was PBMCs from the stem cell graft donor, collected from the stem cell graft. The V gene is TRBV20-1, the J gene TRBJ1-5; D is perhaps TRBD1 (5 bases). Here the CDR3 reads CSAGGKRGQPQHF. DNA of the CDR3: TGCAGTGCCGGAGGTAAAAGGGGTCAGCCCCAGCATTTT.